This note documents a single T cell receptor (beta chain) sequence. TCRdb re-analysed the 5' RACE reads in MiXCR, keeping a single row per CDR3 protein. The table lists some 100,000 distinct CDR3 sequences, 17% of them singletons. The data were taken from a study of T cells of healthy individuals. The germline V and J ends were trimmed by 4 bases and 6 bases, with 12 bases remaining between them. Germline CDR1 reads SGHTA; CDR2 reads FQGNSA. The CDR3 is 13 residues long. The rearrangement links TRBV7-2 to TRBJ1-2; D unclear. The receptor comes from a human donor in good health. The chain's CDR3 is CASSSTFGDGYTF. The CDR3 bases are TGTGCCAGCAGCTCGACATTCGGGGATGGCTACACCTTC.